This T cell receptor (beta chain) was identified during a study of T cell responses to AZD1222 COVID-19 vaccine. At the level of the study: Analyses pooled second doses at about 4 or about 12 weeks. General observations from the study: Seropositivity was recorded at baseline in only 6 or 7 AZD1222 recipients. The peak T cell response came first, and repertoires were sampled only after it. Across the whole spike, CD4 TCRs peaked at regions 160-218 and 743-854.

This CDR3 spans 14 amino acids. Unmatched junction bases numbered 5, after V lost 0 bases and J lost 7 bases. On this clone itself: Its specificity is unknown.

The table came from immunoSEQ multiplex PCR; TCRdb's copy has only in-frame clones and leaves some out. Here the sample spans 150,000 to 200,000 clones, approximately 93% being singletons. This rearrangement joins TRBV23-1 to TRBJ1-1; 7 bases are a match to TRBD1. TRBV23-1 is known as an ORF, though its function is uncertain. The sequencing used peripheral blood, collected on day 0 of AZD1222 vaccination. The origin of this receptor is an adult in good health. The CDR3 DNA follows: TGCGCCAGCAGTCAATCACCTAACAGGGGTGAAGCTTTCTTT. This encodes CASSQSPNRGEAFF.